A selection of T cell receptor beta chains follows, all from one sample in a study of blood T cell repertoires in COVID-19. This table comes from immunoSEQ multiplex PCR, and its TCRdb copy is limited to in-frame clones, with some not included. The data contain roughly 50,000 clones, less than 80% of them singletons. The source material was peripheral blood. The receptors here all came from a man in his fifties or sixties with acute or convalescent COVID-19. CDR3s include the opening cysteine and the closing phenylalanine or tryptophan. The order of the fields is clone size, V gene, J gene, D gene, CDR3 DNA, CDR3 protein. The D gene is left open where the match is weak. Clone size is not always given. Where it is, it says once, few, many or a class for expanded clones.

-	TRBV11-3	TRBJ2-1	TRBD2	TGTGCCAGCAGCTTTTCCCTAGCGGGAGATGAGGAGCAGTTCTTC	CASSFSLAGDEEQFF
-	TRBV6-5	TRBJ1-5	-	TGTGCCAGCAGAGTACAGGGTTTTTATCAGCCCCAGCATTTT	CASRVQGFYQPQHF
once	TRBV7-6	TRBJ2-7	-	TGTGCCAGCAGCCTCATGGAGCGGAGCTCCTACGAGCAGTACTTC	CASSLMERSSYEQYF
-	TRBV5-1	TRBJ1-6	-	TGCGCCAGCAGCTTGTCCCCCTTCGATAATTCACCCCTCCACTTT	CASSLSPFDNSPLHF
few	TRBV5-1	TRBJ2-5	TRBD2	TGCGCCAGCAGCTCCTATAGCGGGAGGGAAGAGACCCAGTACTTC	CASSSYSGREETQYF
-	TRBV9	TRBJ2-2	-	TGTGCCAGCAGCGTAGCGGGTTCGACCGGGGAGCTGTTTTTT	CASSVAGSTGELFF
-	TRBV6-5	TRBJ1-2	TRBD1	TGTGCCAGCAGTTACCTAGGACAGGGGCCGAACTATGGCTACACCTTC	CASSYLGQGPNYGYTF
-	TRBV9	TRBJ1-1	-	TGTGCCAGCAAGGCGGGGGTGAACACTGAAGCTTTCTTT	CASKAGVNTEAFF
-	TRBV28	TRBJ1-6	TRBD1	TGTGCCAGCAGGCCAGCCCTACAGGGGCCGAAGGGTTCACCCCTCCACTTT	CASRPALQGPKGSPLHF
-	TRBV18	TRBJ2-5	TRBD2	TGTGCCAGCTCACCCTTTACTAGCGGGGAAAAAGAGACCCAGTACTTC	CASSPFTSGEKETQYF
-	TRBV3-1/TRBV3-2	TRBJ2-3	TRBD2	TGTGCCAGCAGCCAAGGAGCGGGACCAGGAAATACGCAGTATTTT	CASSQGAGPGNTQYF
-	TRBV28	TRBJ1-1	-	TGTGCCAGCAGTGATACAGGCGCGTTAATGAACACTGAAGCTTTCTTT	CASSDTGALMNTEAFF
-	TRBV5-1	TRBJ2-7	TRBD2	TGCGCCAGCCGAGCGGGAATGACCTACGAGCAGTACTTC	CASRAGMTYEQYF
few	TRBV24-1	TRBJ1-1	-	TGTGCCACCAGTGTTGCGGGAGGGACTGAAGCTTTCTTT	CATSVAGGTEAFF
-	TRBV6-2/TRBV6-3	TRBJ2-7	-	TGTGCCAGCAGTTACCTGGCATCCGAGCAGTACTTC	CASSYLASEQYF
-	TRBV7-2	TRBJ2-7	TRBD2	TGTGCCAGCAGTCGTATCACTAGCGGGAGGGCTCGGGCCTACGAGCAGTACTTC	CASSRITSGRARAYEQYF
-	TRBV19	TRBJ2-1	TRBD2	TGTGCCAGTAGTACCCTAGCGGGAGTCCATGAGCAGTTCTTC	CASSTLAGVHEQFF
-	TRBV18	TRBJ2-2	TRBD1	TGTGCCAGCTCCCCAGGACAGGGACGCGACGGGGAGCTGTTTTTT	CASSPGQGRDGELFF
-	TRBV5-1	TRBJ2-2	-	TGCGCCAGCAGCCCCCCGGCGGGACCCGGGGAGCTGTTTTTT	CASSPPAGPGELFF
few	TRBV7-9	TRBJ2-5	-	TGTGCCAGCAGCTTAGGATTACTTCAAGAGACCCAGTACTTC	CASSLGLLQETQYF
once	TRBV7-2	TRBJ2-4	TRBD1	TGTGCCAGCAGTCACGGACCACAGGGGGCCCGCCTTCAGTACTTC	CASSHGPQGARLQYF
once	TRBV4-2	TRBJ1-5	-	TGTGCCAGCAGCCCGGGACAAGACAATCAGCCCCAGCATTTT	CASSPGQDNQPQHF
-	TRBV5-5	TRBJ1-5	-	TGTGCCAGCAGCGTGGACAGAAATAGCAATCAGCCCCAGCATTTT	CASSVDRNSNQPQHF
-	TRBV28	TRBJ2-5	TRBD2	TGTGCCAGCGCGGGAGATCAAGAGACCCAGTACTTC	CASAGDQETQYF
-	TRBV18	TRBJ2-2	TRBD1	TGTGCCAGCTCACCACCCGACAGGGGGACTTCCGGGGAGCTGTTTTTT	CASSPPDRGTSGELFF
once	TRBV5-4	TRBJ2-1	TRBD2	TGTGCCAGCAGCTTGGTAGGGAGGGCGGGCGGAAATGAGCAGTTCTTC	CASSLVGRAGGNEQFF
-	TRBV6-1	TRBJ1-2	-	TGTGCCAGCAGTGAAGCGAGGACATACGACTATGGCTACACCTTC	CASSEARTYDYGYTF
-	TRBV24-1	TRBJ2-1	-	TGTGCCACCAGTGATCCGAATAAAGCAGGGGCCCCCTACAATGAGCAGTTCTTC	CATSDPNKAGAPYNEQFF
-	TRBV2	TRBJ1-5	TRBD1	TGTGCCAGCGGCGGACAGGGAGAATTCGGTCAGCCCCAGCATTTT	CASGGQGEFGQPQHF
once	TRBV5-4	TRBJ2-7	-	TGTGCCACTCATCGGGGAGGACTCTACTACGAGCAGTACTTC	CATHRGGLYYEQYF
-	TRBV27	TRBJ1-3	-	TGTGCCAGCAGTTTCCCGACAGAGCTCGGAAACACCATATATTTT	CASSFPTELGNTIYF
-	TRBV4-2	TRBJ1-1	TRBD1	TGTGCCAGCAGCCAGAGACAGGGGAACACTGAAGCTTTCTTT	CASSQRQGNTEAFF
-	TRBV5-6	TRBJ2-7	-	TGTGCCAGCAGCTACACAGGCTTCTACGAGCAGTACTTC	CASSYTGFYEQYF
-	TRBV14	TRBJ2-1	TRBD2	TGTGCCAGCAGCCATGACCCCGGGACTAGACCCTACAATGAGCAGTTCTTC	CASSHDPGTRPYNEQFF
-	TRBV14	TRBJ2-7	-	TGTGCCAGCAGCCAAGATCTTATGGAGGAGCAGTACTTC	CASSQDLMEEQYF
-	TRBV2	TRBJ1-2	-	TGTGCCAGCAGTGAGGATCGGGGAGGGTCGGATGGCTACACCTTC	CASSEDRGGSDGYTF
-	TRBV6-5	TRBJ2-5	-	TGTGCCAGCAGTTACCAACCGTCGGCAGGTGGGGAGACCCAGTACTTC	CASSYQPSAGGETQYF
few	TRBV20-1	TRBJ1-1	-	TGCAGTGCTACACGAGAGACTGAAGCTTTCTTT	CSATRETEAFF
few	TRBV10-3	TRBJ1-3	TRBD1	TGTGCCACCGAGGGACAGGGGGGAGGAAACACCATATATTTT	CATEGQGGGNTIYF
-	TRBV2	TRBJ1-3	-	TGTGCCAGCACCGTGGTCGGCAGGGGTGGAAACACCATATATTTT	CASTVVGRGGNTIYF
-	TRBV6-5	TRBJ1-3	-	TGTGCCAGCACAAGAGTGGTCGGGGTTGGAAACACCATATATTTT	CASTRVVGVGNTIYF
-	TRBV19	TRBJ2-3	-	TGTGCCAGTAGTGATCCTACAGGGAGCACAGATACGCAGTATTTT	CASSDPTGSTDTQYF
once	TRBV9	TRBJ2-7	TRBD2	TGTGCCAGCAGCGTAGACGGACTAGCGCCCTACGAGCAGTACTTC	CASSVDGLAPYEQYF
few	TRBV9	TRBJ2-1	TRBD1	TGTGCCAGCAGCTACGGGACAGGGGGCACTGAGCAGTTCTTC	CASSYGTGGTEQFF
-	TRBV3-1/TRBV3-2	TRBJ1-2	TRBD1	TGTGCCAGCAGCCTCCGGACAGGAAACTATGGCTACACCTTC	CASSLRTGNYGYTF
-	TRBV11-3	TRBJ2-1	TRBD2	TGTGCCAGCAGCCCCAGTGTCCTAGCGGGTTCCGACAATGAGCAGTTCTTC	CASSPSVLAGSDNEQFF
-	TRBV19	TRBJ1-2	TRBD1	TGTGCCAGTAAGAGGGGGCTAACGGGGCTTGGCTACACCTTC	CASKRGLTGLGYTF
few	TRBV18	TRBJ2-5	-	TGTGCCAGCTCACCGTCGGAGACCCAGTACTTC	CASSPSETQYF
few	TRBV5-1	TRBJ1-2	TRBD1	TGCGCCAGCAGCTTGGAGGGGGCCGGTGGCTACACCTTC	CASSLEGAGGYTF
-	TRBV6-1	TRBJ1-1	TRBD1	TGTGCCAGCAGTGATTCGACAGGGGGTGGAACTGAAGCTTTCTTT	CASSDSTGGGTEAFF
once	TRBV19	TRBJ1-2	-	TGTGCCAGTAGCTTCGACAGTAACTATGGCTACACCTTC	CASSFDSNYGYTF
-	TRBV27	TRBJ1-1	-	TGTGCCAGCAGTTTTTCCCAGAACACTGAAGCTTTCTTT	CASSFSQNTEAFF
-	TRBV3-1/TRBV3-2	TRBJ2-5	-	TGTGCCAGCAGCTATGGGAGTGTGGAGACCCAGTACTTC	CASSYGSVETQYF
few	TRBV21-1	TRBJ2-3	-	TGTGCCAGCAGGATCAGACTAGGAGGTACAGATACGCAGTATTTT	CASRIRLGGTDTQYF
-	TRBV7-2	TRBJ1-5	TRBD1	TGTGCCAGCAGCCCGACAGGGGGCAATCAGCCCCAGCATTTT	CASSPTGGNQPQHF